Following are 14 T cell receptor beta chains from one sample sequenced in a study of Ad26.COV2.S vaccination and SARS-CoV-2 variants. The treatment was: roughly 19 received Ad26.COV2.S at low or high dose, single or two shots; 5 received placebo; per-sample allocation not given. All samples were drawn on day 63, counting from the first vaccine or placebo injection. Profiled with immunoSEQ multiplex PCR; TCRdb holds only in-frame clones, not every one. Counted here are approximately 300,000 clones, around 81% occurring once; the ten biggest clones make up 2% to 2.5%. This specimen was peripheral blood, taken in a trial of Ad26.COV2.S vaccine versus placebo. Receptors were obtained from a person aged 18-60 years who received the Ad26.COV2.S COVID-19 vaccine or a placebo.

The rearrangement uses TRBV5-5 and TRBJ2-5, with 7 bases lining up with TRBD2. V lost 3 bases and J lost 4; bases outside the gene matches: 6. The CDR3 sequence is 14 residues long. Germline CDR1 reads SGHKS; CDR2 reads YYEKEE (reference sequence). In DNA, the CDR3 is TGTGCCAGCAGCTCCTCCGGGACTACAGAGACCCAGTACTTC. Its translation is CASSSSGTTETQYF. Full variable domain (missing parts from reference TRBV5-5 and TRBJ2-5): DAGVTQSPTHLIKTRGQQVTLRCSPISGHKSVSWYQQVLGQGPQFIFQYYEKEERGRGNFPDRFSARQFPNYSSELNVNALLLGDSALYLCASSSSGTTETQYFGPGTRLLVL.

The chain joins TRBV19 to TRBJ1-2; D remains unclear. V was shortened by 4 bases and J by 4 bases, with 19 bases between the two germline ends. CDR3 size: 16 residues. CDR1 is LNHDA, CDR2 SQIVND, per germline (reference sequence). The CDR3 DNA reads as TGTGCCAGTAGTACAACGGACGGACTCGGCGGCTATGGCTACACCTTC. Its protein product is CASSTTDGLGGYGYTF.

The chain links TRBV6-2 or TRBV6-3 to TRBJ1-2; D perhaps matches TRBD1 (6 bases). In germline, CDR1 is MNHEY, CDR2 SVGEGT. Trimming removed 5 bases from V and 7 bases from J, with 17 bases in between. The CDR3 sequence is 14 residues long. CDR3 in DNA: TGTGCCAGCAGTCGGTTGGCGGGGGCGAGTGGCTACACCTTC. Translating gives CASSRLAGASGYTF.

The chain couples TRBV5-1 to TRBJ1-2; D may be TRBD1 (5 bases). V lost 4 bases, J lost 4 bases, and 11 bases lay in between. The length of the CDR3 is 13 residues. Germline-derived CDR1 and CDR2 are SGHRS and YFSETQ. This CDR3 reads CASSGDSGYGYTF. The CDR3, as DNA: TGCGCCAGCAGCGGTGACAGCGGCTATGGCTACACCTTC.

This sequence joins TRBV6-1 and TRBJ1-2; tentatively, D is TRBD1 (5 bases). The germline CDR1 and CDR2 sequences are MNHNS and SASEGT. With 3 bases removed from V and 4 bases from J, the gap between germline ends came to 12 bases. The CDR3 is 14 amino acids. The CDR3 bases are TGTGCCAGCAGTGATCGGGGGAGGGCCTATGGCTACACCTTC. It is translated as CASSDRGRAYGYTF.

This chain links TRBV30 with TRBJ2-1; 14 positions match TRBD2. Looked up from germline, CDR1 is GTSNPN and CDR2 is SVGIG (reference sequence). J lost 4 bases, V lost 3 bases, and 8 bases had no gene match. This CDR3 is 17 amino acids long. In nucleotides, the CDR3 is TGTGCCTGGAGCGCCCGTAGACTAGCGGGGGGGTACAATGAGCAGTTCTTC. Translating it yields CAWSARRLAGGYNEQFF. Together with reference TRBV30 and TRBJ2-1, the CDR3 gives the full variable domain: SQTIHQWPATLVQPVGSPLSLECTVEGTSNPNLYWYRQAAGRGLQLLFYSVGIGQISSEVPQNLSASRPQDRQFILSSKKLLLSDSGFYLCAWSARRLAGGYNEQFFGPGTRLTVL.

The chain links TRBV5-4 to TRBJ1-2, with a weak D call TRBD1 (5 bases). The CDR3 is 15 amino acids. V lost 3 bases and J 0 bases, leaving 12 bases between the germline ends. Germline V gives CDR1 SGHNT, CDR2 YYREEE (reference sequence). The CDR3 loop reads CASSSSGGTNYGYTF. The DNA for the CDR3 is TGTGCCAGCAGCTCGTCGGGGGGAACTAACTATGGCTACACCTTC.

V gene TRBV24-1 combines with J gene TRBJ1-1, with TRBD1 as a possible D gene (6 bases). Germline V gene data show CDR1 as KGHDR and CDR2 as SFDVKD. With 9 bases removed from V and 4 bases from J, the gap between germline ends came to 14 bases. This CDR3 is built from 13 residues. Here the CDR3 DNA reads TGTGCCACCGCATCTGGACAGTTCACTGAAGCTTTCTTT. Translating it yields CATASGQFTEAFF.

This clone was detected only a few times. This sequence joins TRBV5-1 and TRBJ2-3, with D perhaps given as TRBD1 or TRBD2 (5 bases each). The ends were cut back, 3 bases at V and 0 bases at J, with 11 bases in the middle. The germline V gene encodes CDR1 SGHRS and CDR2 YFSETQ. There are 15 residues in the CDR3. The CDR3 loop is CASSSRGASTDTQYF. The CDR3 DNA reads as TGCGCCAGCAGCTCCCGAGGGGCTAGCACAGATACGCAGTATTTT.

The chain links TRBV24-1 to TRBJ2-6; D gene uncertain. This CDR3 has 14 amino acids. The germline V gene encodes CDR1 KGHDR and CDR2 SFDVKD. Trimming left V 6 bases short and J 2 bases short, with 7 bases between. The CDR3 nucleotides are TGTGCCACCAGTATCGGTACTGGGGCCAACGTCCTGACTTTC. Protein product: CATSIGTGANVLTF.

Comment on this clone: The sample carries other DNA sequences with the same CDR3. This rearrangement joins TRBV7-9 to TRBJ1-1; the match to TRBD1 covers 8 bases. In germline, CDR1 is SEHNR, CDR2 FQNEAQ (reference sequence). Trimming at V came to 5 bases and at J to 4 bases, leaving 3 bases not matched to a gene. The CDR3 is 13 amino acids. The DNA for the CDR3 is TGTGCCAGCAGCCTCACAGGGGGCACTGAAGCTTTCTTT. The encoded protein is CASSLTGGTEAFF.

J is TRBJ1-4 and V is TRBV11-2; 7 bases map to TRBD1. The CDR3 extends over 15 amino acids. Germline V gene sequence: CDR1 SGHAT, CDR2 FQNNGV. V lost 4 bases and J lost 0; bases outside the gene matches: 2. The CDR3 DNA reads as TGTGCCAGCAGCTCCCAGGGGGCAACTAATGAAAAACTGTTTTTT. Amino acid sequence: CASSSQGATNEKLFF.

The CDR3 is CASSPQGGVNTEAFF. For the CDR3, the DNA is TGCGCCAGCAGCCCACAGGGGGGGGTTAACACTGAAGCTTTCTTT. V gene TRBV5-1 combines with J gene TRBJ1-1; 8 positions match TRBD1. Germline values: CDR1 SGHRS, CDR2 YFSETQ. The CDR3 length is 15 residues. The ends lost 4 bases at V and 2 bases at J; junction bases unmatched: 7.

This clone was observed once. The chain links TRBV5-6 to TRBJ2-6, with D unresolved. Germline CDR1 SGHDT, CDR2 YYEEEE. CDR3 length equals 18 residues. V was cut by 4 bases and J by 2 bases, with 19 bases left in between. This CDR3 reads CASSLTSLQLTGANVLTF. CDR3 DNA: TGTGCCAGCAGCCTAACGTCCTTACAGTTGACTGGGGCCAACGTCCTGACTTTC.